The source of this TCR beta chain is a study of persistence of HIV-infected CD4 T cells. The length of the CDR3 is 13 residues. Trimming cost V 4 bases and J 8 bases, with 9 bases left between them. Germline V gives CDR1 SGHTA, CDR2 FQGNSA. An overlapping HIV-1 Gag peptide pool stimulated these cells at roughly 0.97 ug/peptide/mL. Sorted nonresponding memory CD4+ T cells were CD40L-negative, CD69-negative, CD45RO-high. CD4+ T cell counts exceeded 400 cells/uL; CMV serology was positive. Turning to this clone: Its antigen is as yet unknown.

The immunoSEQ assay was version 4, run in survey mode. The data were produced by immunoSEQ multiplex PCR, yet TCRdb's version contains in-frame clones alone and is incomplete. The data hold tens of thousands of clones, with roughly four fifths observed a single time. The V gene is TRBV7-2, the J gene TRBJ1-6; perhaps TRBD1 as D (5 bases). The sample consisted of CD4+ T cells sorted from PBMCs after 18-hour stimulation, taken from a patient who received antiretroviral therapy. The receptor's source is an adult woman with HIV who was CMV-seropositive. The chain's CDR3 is CASSSGPYSPLHF. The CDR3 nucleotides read TGTGCCAGCAGCTCAGGGCCCTATTCACCCCTCCACTTT. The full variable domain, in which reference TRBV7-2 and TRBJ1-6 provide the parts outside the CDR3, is GAGVSQSPSNKVTEKGKDVELRCDPISGHTALYWYRQSLGQGLEFLIYFQGNSAPDKSGLPSDRFSAERTGGSVSTLTIQRTQQEDSAVYLCASSSGPYSPLHFGNGTRLTVT.